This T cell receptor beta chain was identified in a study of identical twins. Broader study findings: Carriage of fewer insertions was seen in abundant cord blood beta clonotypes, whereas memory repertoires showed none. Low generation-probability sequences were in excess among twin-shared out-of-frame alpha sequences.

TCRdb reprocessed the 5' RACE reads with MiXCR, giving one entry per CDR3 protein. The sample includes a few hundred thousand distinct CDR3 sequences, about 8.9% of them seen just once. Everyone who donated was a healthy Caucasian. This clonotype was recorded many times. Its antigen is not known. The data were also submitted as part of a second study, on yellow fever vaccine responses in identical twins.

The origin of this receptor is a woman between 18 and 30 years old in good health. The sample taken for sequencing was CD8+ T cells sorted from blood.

In DNA form, the CDR3 reads TGCGCCAGCAGCCAAGACAAGGGACTTGGGGATGAGCAGTTCTTC. Translating gives CASSQDKGLGDEQFF. The V call is TRBV4-3, the J call TRBJ2-1; D perhaps matches TRBD2 (6 bases). Trimming removed 0 bases from V and 8 bases from J, with 14 bases in between. The CDR3 covers 15 residues. Germline V gene data show CDR1 as LGHNA and CDR2 as YSLEER.